The source of this T cell receptor (beta chain) is a study of blood T cell repertoires in COVID-19. Study background: Acute-phase and convalescent COVID-19 samples originated in the United States, Italy and Spain.

The CDR3 spans 15 residues. Trimming stripped 7 bases from V and 0 bases from J, with 10 bases between. Germline assignment: CDR1 MNHEY and CDR2 SVGAGI. This table comes from immunoSEQ multiplex PCR, and its TCRdb copy is limited to in-frame clones, with some not included. The table shows more than 350,000 clones, with approximately 89% occurring only once. Seattle's enrolled individuals joined amid active infection and were then monitored longitudinally. The sample was peripheral blood. The sequence came from a woman in her 30s with COVID-19, enrolled during active disease. This chain joins TRBV6-5 and TRBJ1-6; D is undetermined. In DNA, the CDR3 is TGTGCCAGCAACCGGGGAGTCTCCTATAATTCACCCCTCCACTTT. Translated, it gives CASNRGVSYNSPLHF.